This TCR beta chain was recovered during a study of blood T cell repertoires in COVID-19. Study as a whole: Donors in the United States, Italy and Spain gave samples during acute or convalescent COVID-19. T cells, B-cell-depleted T cells, or PBMCs supplied cDNA or gDNA.

The data were produced by immunoSEQ multiplex PCR, yet TCRdb's version contains in-frame clones alone and is incomplete. Of hundreds of thousands of clones listed, 80% to 90% are singletons. Recovery among Cohort 3 donors was established by two negative PCRs, clearance, or symptom resolution. Germline CDR1 ENHRY, CDR2 SYGVKD. V was pared by 7 bases and J by 4 bases, with 4 bases of the junction left unmatched. CDR3 length equals 13 residues. The receptor was isolated from a man between 18 and 29 years old who had recovered from COVID-19. The sequenced sample was PBMCs or T cells enriched from blood (not recorded which). This chain connects TRBV10-3 to TRBJ2-7, with 10 bases matching TRBD1. The CDR3 coding sequence is TGTGCCATCAATCCGGGACAGGGGTACGAGCAGTACTTC. This translates into CAINPGQGYEQYF.